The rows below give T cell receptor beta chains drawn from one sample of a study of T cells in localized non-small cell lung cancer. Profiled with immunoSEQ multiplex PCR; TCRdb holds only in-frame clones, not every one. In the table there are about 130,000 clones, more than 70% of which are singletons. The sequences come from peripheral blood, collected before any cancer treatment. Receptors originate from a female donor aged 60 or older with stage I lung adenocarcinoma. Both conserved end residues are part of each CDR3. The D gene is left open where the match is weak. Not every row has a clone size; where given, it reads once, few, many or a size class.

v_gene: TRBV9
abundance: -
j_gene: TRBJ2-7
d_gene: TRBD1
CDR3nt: TGTGCCAGCAGCGTAACAGGGGGCGGGAGTCACGTCGAGCAGTACTTC
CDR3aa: CASSVTGGGSHVEQYF

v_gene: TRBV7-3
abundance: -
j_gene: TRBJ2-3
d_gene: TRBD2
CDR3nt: TGTGCCAGCAGCTGGGGACTAGCGGGAGAAACAGATACGCAGTATTTT
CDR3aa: CASSWGLAGETDTQYF

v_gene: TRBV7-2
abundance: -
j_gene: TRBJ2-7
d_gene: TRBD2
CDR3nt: TGTGCCAGCAGCCGGAGGGGACTAGCTCAAACCTACGAGCAGTACTTC
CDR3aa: CASSRRGLAQTYEQYF

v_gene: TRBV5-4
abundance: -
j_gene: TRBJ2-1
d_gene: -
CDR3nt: TGTGCCAGCGCGATCAGTCTGGGGAATGAGCAGTTCTTC
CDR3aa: CASAISLGNEQFF

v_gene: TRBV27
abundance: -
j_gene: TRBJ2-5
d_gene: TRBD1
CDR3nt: TGTGCCAGCTCTCCCGGGACAGGGGGCTTTGAGACCCAGTACTTC
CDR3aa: CASSPGTGGFETQYF

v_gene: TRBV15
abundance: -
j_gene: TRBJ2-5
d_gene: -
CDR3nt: TGTGCCACCAGCAGAAGCCCCTTGGAGACCCAGTACTTC
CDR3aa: CATSRSPLETQYF

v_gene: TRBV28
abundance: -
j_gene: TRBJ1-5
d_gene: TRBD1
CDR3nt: TGTGCCAGCAGTCGGAGAGGGACAGACATCAATCAGCCCCAGCATTTT
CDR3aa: CASSRRGTDINQPQHF

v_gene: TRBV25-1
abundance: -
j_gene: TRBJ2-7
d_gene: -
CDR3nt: TGTGCCAGCAGTGAGTCACCAGGTGGGCCTCACTCCTACGAGCAGTACTTC
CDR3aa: CASSESPGGPHSYEQYF

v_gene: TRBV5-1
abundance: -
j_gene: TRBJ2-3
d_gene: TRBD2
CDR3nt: TGCGCCAGCAGCCGGACTAGCGGAGGGGGCACAGATACGCAGTATTTT
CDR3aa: CASSRTSGGGTDTQYF

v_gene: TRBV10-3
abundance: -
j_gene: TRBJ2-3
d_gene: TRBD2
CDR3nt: TGTGCCACTGATTTAGCGGGAGGGCCCGCAGATACGCAGTATTTT
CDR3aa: CATDLAGGPADTQYF

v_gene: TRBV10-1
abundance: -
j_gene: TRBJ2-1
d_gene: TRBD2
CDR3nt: TGCGCCAGCAGCGCCGGACTAGCCGATGAGCAGTTCTTC
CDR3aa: CASSAGLADEQFF

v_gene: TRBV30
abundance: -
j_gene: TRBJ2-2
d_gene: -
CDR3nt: TGTGCCTGGAGTGCCAGTTGGGCCGGGGAGCTGTTTTTT
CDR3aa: CAWSASWAGELFF

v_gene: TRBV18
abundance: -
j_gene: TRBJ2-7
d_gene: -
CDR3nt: TGTGCCAGCTCACCACCTCCTAGCCCTATGGGTATCTACGAGCAGTACTTC
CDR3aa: CASSPPPSPMGIYEQYF

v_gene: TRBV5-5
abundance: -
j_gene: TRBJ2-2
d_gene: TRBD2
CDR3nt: TGTGCCAGCAGCTTCCTAGCGGGAAGTACCGGGGAGCTGTTTTTT
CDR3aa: CASSFLAGSTGELFF

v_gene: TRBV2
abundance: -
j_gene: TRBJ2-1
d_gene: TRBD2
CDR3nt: TGTGCCAGCAGTGAAGCGGCTAGCGGGGTTGAGCAGTTCTTC
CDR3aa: CASSEAASGVEQFF

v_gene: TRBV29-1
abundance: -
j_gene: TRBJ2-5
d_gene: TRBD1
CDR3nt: TGCAGCGTCATGTTGGACAGGGCTGATGAGTACCAAGAGACCCAGTACTTC
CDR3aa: CSVMLDRADEYQETQYF

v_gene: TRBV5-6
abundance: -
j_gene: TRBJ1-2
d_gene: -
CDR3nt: TGTGCCAGCGCCGGGGTTGGAAGCTACACCTTC
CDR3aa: CASAGVGSYTF

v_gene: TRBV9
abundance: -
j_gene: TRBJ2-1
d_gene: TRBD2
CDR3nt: TGTGCCAGCAGCGCTGGCGGGGGGTGGAATGAGCAGTTCTTC
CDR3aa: CASSAGGGWNEQFF

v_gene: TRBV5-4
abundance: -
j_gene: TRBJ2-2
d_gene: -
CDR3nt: TGTGCCAGCAGCCTGCCCAACAAGAATACCGGGGAGCTGTTTTTT
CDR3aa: CASSLPNKNTGELFF

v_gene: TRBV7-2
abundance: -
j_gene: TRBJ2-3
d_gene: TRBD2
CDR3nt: TGTGCCAGCAGCTTAGGGACTAGGGCAGATACGCAGTATTTT
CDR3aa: CASSLGTRADTQYF

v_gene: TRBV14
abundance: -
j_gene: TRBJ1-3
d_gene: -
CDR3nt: TGTGCCAGCAGCCGCAACATCCCACAGGGATTTGGAAACACCATATATTTT
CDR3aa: CASSRNIPQGFGNTIYF

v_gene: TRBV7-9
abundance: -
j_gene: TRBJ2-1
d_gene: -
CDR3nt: TGTGCCAGCACGGGAAGGGTATACAATGAGCAGTTCTTC
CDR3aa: CASTGRVYNEQFF

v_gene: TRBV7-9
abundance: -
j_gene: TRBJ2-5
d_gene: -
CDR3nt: TGTGCCAGCAGCGTACAACAAGAGACCCAGTACTTC
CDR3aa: CASSVQQETQYF

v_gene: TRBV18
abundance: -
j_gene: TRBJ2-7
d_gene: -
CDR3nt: TGTGCCAGCTCACCAGTTAACACAGGGTTCAACGAGCAGTACTTC
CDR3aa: CASSPVNTGFNEQYF

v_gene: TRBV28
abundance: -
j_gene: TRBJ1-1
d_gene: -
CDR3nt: TGTGCCAGCAGTGCGCAGGGGATCGAAGCTTTCTTT
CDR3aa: CASSAQGIEAFF

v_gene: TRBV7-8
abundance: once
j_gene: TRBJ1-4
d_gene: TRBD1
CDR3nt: TGTGCCAGCAGCCCAATACAGGGGAAGAATGAAAAACTGTTTTTT
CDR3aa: CASSPIQGKNEKLFF

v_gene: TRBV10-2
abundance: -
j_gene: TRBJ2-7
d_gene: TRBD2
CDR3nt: TGCGCCAGCAGTGAAGCACCTAGCGGAGAGCAGTACTTC
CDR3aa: CASSEAPSGEQYF

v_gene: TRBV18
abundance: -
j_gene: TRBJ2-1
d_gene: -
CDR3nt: TGTGCCAGCTCACCAAGCGGGACAGACAATGAGCAGTTCTTC
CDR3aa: CASSPSGTDNEQFF

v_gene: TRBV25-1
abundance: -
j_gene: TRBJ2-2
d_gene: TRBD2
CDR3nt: TGTGCCAGCAGGGAAGCGGGAGTTTTGTCCGGGGAGCTGTTTTTT
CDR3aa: CASREAGVLSGELFF